This TCR beta chain originates from a study of shared clonotypes between healthy human individuals. Libraries were prepared by immunoSEQ multiplex PCR; TCRdb keeps only in-frame clonotypes and omits some of them. Of hundreds of thousands of clones detected, more than 75% appear once; the ten largest clones hold approximately 13%. On this clone itself: The same CDR3 arises from other DNA sequences in this sample as well.

V lost 0 bases and J 4 bases, leaving 5 bases between the germline ends. This CDR3 is 12 amino acids long. The V gene's germline CDR1 is GTSNPN and CDR2 SVGIG (reference sequence). Healthy and HIV-negative, the adult donors had no recent acute infections or vaccinations. Every donor was a Caucasian adult from Nashville, Tennessee. This receptor was taken from a woman aged 40 to 50 in good health. Some clones in this sample may be carry-over from other donors' samples. Material for sequencing was PBMCs. The chain couples TRBV30 to TRBJ2-3; D call uncertain. The chain's CDR3 is CAWSVLADTQYF. The DNA of the CDR3 is TGTGCCTGGAGTGTACTCGCAGATACGCAGTATTTT.